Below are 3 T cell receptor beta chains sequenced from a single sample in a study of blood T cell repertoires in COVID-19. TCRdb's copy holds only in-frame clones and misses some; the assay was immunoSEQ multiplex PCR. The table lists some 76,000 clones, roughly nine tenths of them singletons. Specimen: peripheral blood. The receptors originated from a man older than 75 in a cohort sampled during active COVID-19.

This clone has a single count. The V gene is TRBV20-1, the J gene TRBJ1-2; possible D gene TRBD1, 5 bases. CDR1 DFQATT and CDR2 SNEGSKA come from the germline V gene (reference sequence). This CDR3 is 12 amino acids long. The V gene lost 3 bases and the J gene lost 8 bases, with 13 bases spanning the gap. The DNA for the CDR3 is TGCAGTGCTAGTGAGGGGCAGGACGGCTACACCTTC. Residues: CSASEGQDGYTF.

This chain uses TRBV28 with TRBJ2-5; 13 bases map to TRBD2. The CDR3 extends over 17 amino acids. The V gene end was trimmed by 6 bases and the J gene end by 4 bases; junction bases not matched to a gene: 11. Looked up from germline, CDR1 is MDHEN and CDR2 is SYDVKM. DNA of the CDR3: TGTGCCAGCAGCTCACTAGCGGGGGGGCAAATGACAGAGACCCAGTACTTC. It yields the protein CASSSLAGGQMTETQYF.

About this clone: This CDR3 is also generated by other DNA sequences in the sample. CDR3 in amino acids: CSVAGGTDTQYF. The CDR3 nucleotides read TGCAGCGTTGCCGGGGGCACAGATACGCAGTATTTT. The rearrangement uses TRBV29-1 and TRBJ2-3; weak D call: TRBD2 (5 bases). The CDR3 totals 12 residues. The V gene lost 4 bases and the J gene lost 1 base, with 6 bases spanning the gap. Germline CDR1 reads SQVTM; CDR2 reads ANQGSEA.